This is a list of T cell receptor beta chains from one sample in a study of blood T cell repertoires in COVID-19. Measured with immunoSEQ multiplex PCR; TCRdb has only the in-frame clones, and not every one. The sample holds around 170,000 clones; about 81% are singletons and the top ten take about 12%. The sample taken for sequencing was peripheral blood. These receptors originate from a woman older than 75 with COVID-19, enrolled during active disease. Each CDR3 is given with its conserved first and last residue. The D gene is left open where the match is weak. Clone size is shown for a subset of rows, as once, few, many or a class of expanded clone.

length: 15
V: TRBV6-5
J: TRBJ1-1
size: -
D: -
CDR3: CASSTNRQMNTEAFF
DNA: TGTGCCAGCAGTACCAACAGGCAAATGAACACTGAAGCTTTCTTT

length: 15
V: TRBV7-2
J: TRBJ2-3
size: -
D: TRBD2
CDR3: CASSPGLAITDTQYF
DNA: TGTGCCAGCAGCCCCGGACTAGCGATAACAGATACGCAGTATTTT

length: 14
V: TRBV5-1
J: TRBJ1-1
size: -
D: -
CDR3: CASSGGQLNTEAFF
DNA: TGCGCCAGCAGCGGAGGACAGTTGAACACTGAAGCTTTCTTT

length: 18
V: TRBV7-2
J: TRBJ2-3
size: -
D: -
CDR3: CASSPSGPGGLRTDTQYF
DNA: TGTGCCAGCAGCCCTTCGGGCCCGGGGGGCCTCAGGACAGATACGCAGTATTTT

length: 16
V: TRBV9
J: TRBJ2-3
size: -
D: TRBD2
CDR3: CASSALAGGATDTQYF
DNA: TGTGCCAGCAGCGCTTTAGCGGGAGGGGCAACAGATACGCAGTATTTT

length: 17
V: TRBV29-1
J: TRBJ2-2
size: -
D: TRBD2
CDR3: CSVGFWGRGGSTGELFF
DNA: TGCAGCGTTGGGTTTTGGGGGAGGGGAGGAAGCACCGGGGAGCTGTTTTTT

length: 11
V: TRBV11-3
J: TRBJ1-1
size: -
D: -
CDR3: CASSSDTEAFF
DNA: TGTGCCAGCAGCTCGGACACTGAAGCTTTCTTT

length: 12
V: TRBV12-3/TRBV12-4
J: TRBJ2-7
size: -
D: TRBD2
CDR3: CASSFGEGEQYF
DNA: TGTGCCAGCAGTTTTGGGGAGGGCGAGCAGTACTTC

length: 16
V: TRBV9
J: TRBJ1-1
size: -
D: TRBD1
CDR3: CASSAPNHRGLGEAFF
DNA: TGTGCCAGCAGCGCGCCCAACCACAGGGGGTTGGGTGAAGCTTTCTTT

length: 16
V: TRBV6-1
J: TRBJ2-2
size: -
D: -
CDR3: CASSEVLLLLTGELFF
DNA: TGTGCCAGCAGTGAAGTTCTCTTACTCCTCACCGGGGAGCTGTTTTTT

length: 14
V: TRBV6-6
J: TRBJ2-7
size: once
D: -
CDR3: CASRRDGGLYEQYF
DNA: TGTGCCAGCAGGCGCGATGGAGGGCTTTACGAGCAGTACTTC

length: 17
V: TRBV7-2
J: TRBJ1-2
size: -
D: TRBD1
CDR3: CASRSGGTGEEYYGYTF
DNA: TGTGCCAGCAGATCGGGGGGGACAGGGGAGGAATACTATGGCTACACCTTC

length: 14
V: TRBV28
J: TRBJ1-3
size: -
D: -
CDR3: CASSFTGTGNTIYF
DNA: TGTGCCAGCAGCTTTACAGGGACTGGAAACACCATATATTTT

length: 19
V: TRBV4-1
J: TRBJ2-1
size: -
D: TRBD2
CDR3: CASSQERQGRAGGANEQFF
DNA: TGCGCCAGCAGCCAAGAACGACAGGGACGAGCGGGAGGCGCCAATGAGCAGTTCTTC

length: 14
V: TRBV11-2
J: TRBJ2-7
size: once
D: -
CDR3: CASSVSVSSYEQYF
DNA: TGTGCCAGCAGCGTCTCGGTTAGCTCCTACGAGCAGTACTTC

length: 13
V: TRBV12-3/TRBV12-4
J: TRBJ1-5
size: few
D: -
CDR3: CASSLGFQEPQHF
DNA: TGTGCCAGCAGTTTAGGGTTCCAGGAACCCCAGCATTTT

length: 15
V: TRBV14
J: TRBJ2-7
size: -
D: TRBD1
CDR3: CASSQDRQGPHEQYF
DNA: TGTGCCAGCAGCCAGGATCGACAGGGTCCCCACGAGCAGTACTTC

length: 12
V: TRBV15
J: TRBJ2-7
size: -
D: -
CDR3: CATSRDQGEQYF
DNA: TGTGCCACCAGCAGAGATCAGGGCGAGCAGTACTTC

length: 17
V: TRBV28
J: TRBJ1-5
size: -
D: TRBD1
CDR3: CASRGGTGGFGNQPQHF
DNA: TGTGCCAGCAGGGGAGGGACAGGGGGTTTCGGCAATCAGCCCCAGCATTTT

length: 16
V: TRBV11-2
J: TRBJ2-3
size: -
D: TRBD2
CDR3: CASSFYRGGITDTQYF
DNA: TGTGCCAGCAGCTTCTACCGGGGGGGGATCACAGATACGCAGTATTTT

length: 15
V: TRBV4-2
J: TRBJ1-6
size: once
D: TRBD1
CDR3: CASSPEQGARSPLHF
DNA: TGTGCCAGCAGCCCGGAACAGGGGGCGCGTTCACCCCTCCACTTT

length: 14
V: TRBV11-3
J: TRBJ2-2
size: -
D: TRBD1
CDR3: CASTLRQGRGELFF
DNA: TGTGCCAGCACCCTTCGACAGGGAAGGGGGGAGCTGTTTTTT

length: 15
V: TRBV24-1
J: TRBJ2-6
size: -
D: -
CDR3: CATSDPTSGANVLTF
DNA: TGTGCCACCAGTGACCCTACCTCTGGGGCCAACGTCCTGACTTTC

length: 14
V: TRBV28
J: TRBJ2-7
size: -
D: TRBD2
CDR3: CASGPAGLAGEQYF
DNA: TGTGCCAGCGGCCCGGCGGGACTAGCGGGCGAGCAGTACTTC

length: 13
V: TRBV11-1
J: TRBJ2-1
size: -
D: -
CDR3: CASSLAGAGEQFF
DNA: TGTGCCAGCAGCTTAGCGGGGGCAGGTGAGCAGTTCTTC

length: 15
V: TRBV7-9
J: TRBJ2-5
size: few
D: TRBD2
CDR3: CASSFYSGGEETQYF
DNA: TGTGCCAGCAGCTTTTATAGCGGGGGGGAAGAGACCCAGTACTTC

length: 19
V: TRBV7-8
J: TRBJ2-1
size: -
D: TRBD2
CDR3: CASSLGLGTSGRRGNEQFF
DNA: TGTGCCAGCAGCTTAGGCTTGGGGACTAGCGGGAGGAGAGGGAATGAGCAGTTCTTC

length: 15
V: TRBV4-1
J: TRBJ2-7
size: few
D: TRBD2
CDR3: CASSQASGGTYEQYF
DNA: TGCGCCAGCAGCCAAGCCTCGGGGGGTACCTACGAGCAGTACTTC

length: 14
V: TRBV3-1/TRBV3-2
J: TRBJ2-1
size: -
D: TRBD2
CDR3: CASSQEAGGQEQFF
DNA: TGTGCCAGCAGCCAAGAAGCGGGAGGGCAGGAGCAGTTCTTC

length: 15
V: TRBV2
J: TRBJ1-1
size: -
D: TRBD1
CDR3: CASIRPGQTNTEAFF
DNA: TGTGCCAGCATTAGACCGGGACAGACGAACACTGAAGCTTTCTTT

length: 17
V: TRBV19
J: TRBJ2-1
size: -
D: TRBD2
CDR3: CASSLEPSGGILREQFF
DNA: TGTGCCAGTAGTCTCGAACCCAGCGGGGGGATCTTACGGGAGCAGTTCTTC

length: 19
V: TRBV5-1
J: TRBJ2-5
size: -
D: TRBD2
CDR3: CASSLVFGLAGDFTSPQYF
DNA: TGCGCCAGCAGCTTGGTATTCGGACTAGCGGGAGATTTTACTAGTCCCCAGTACTTC

length: 14
V: TRBV15
J: TRBJ2-7
size: -
D: -
CDR3: CATSRDGQIYEQYF
DNA: TGTGCCACCAGCAGAGATGGTCAGATATACGAGCAGTACTTC

length: 13
V: TRBV7-2
J: TRBJ2-7
size: -
D: TRBD2
CDR3: CASSYGLGYEQYF
DNA: TGTGCCAGCAGCTACGGACTAGGCTACGAGCAGTACTTC

length: 15
V: TRBV28
J: TRBJ2-5
size: -
D: -
CDR3: CASTSGQGREETQYF
DNA: TGTGCCAGCACTTCTGGGCAGGGGAGAGAGGAGACCCAGTACTTC

length: 15
V: TRBV2
J: TRBJ2-3
size: -
D: TRBD2
CDR3: CASDAVAGGTDTQYF
DNA: TGTGCCAGCGATGCCGTGGCGGGGGGAACAGATACGCAGTATTTT

length: 13
V: TRBV6-4
J: TRBJ1-2
size: -
D: -
CDR3: CASSDLEGAGYTF
DNA: TGTGCCAGCAGTGACTTGGAGGGTGCGGGCTACACCTTC

length: 14
V: TRBV19
J: TRBJ2-7
size: -
D: TRBD2
CDR3: CASKRSGNSNEQYF
DNA: TGTGCCAGTAAGAGGAGCGGGAATTCAAACGAGCAGTACTTC

length: 14
V: TRBV5-4
J: TRBJ2-7
size: -
D: -
CDR3: CASSYWDTLYEQYF
DNA: TGTGCCAGCAGCTACTGGGACACACTCTACGAGCAGTACTTC

length: 15
V: TRBV13
J: TRBJ1-2
size: -
D: TRBD1
CDR3: CASSLLGTGLYGYTF
DNA: TGTGCCAGCAGCTTATTAGGGACAGGCCTCTATGGCTACACCTTC

length: 15
V: TRBV6-7
J: TRBJ1-2
size: -
D: -
CDR3: CASSYTTGHRDGYTF
DNA: TGTGCCAGCAGTTACACCACAGGTCACCGGGATGGCTACACCTTC